This T cell receptor beta chain was documented in a study of shared clonotypes between healthy human individuals. The assay was immunoSEQ multiplex PCR, and TCRdb's table has in-frame clones only and misses some. This table has about 2 million clones, approximately 95% appearing once. CD8 cells classed as naive were CD45RO-negative and positively selected for CCR7, excluding terminally differentiated effector memory CD45RA+ cells. Study donors comprised healthy, HIV-negative adults devoid of recent acute infection or vaccination. The CDR3 has 16 residues. V is TRBV21-1 and J is TRBJ2-5; the table's D gene call, TRBD2, was not cross checked with the DNA. TRBV21-1 is labeled a pseudogene. The material sequenced was naive CD8+ T cells sorted from blood. The sequence came from a man between 18 and 29 years old in good health. The CDR3 region has the DNA TGTGCCAGCACTCGCGCCGCGCTAGCGGGAGGGGAGACCCAGTACTTC. Protein: CASTRAALAGGETQYF.